This TCR beta chain was obtained from a study of T-cell reconstitution after alpha-beta-depleted transplantation in children (TCRdb year 2016). Some background on the complete study: The study quantitatively tracked T-cell immune reconstitution after TCRalphabeta/CD19-depleted allogeneic hematopoietic cell transplantation in children using TCR repertoire profiling. What the research found in general, with its limitations: Hyperexpanded clone frequencies declined over subsequent months; after one year, T-cell counts and TCRbeta diversity were mostly attributed to newly produced T cells. In some patients, the high TCRbeta diversity seen at day 60 was put down to recipient T cells and intrathymic progenitors that had survived conditioning. The apparently early recovery of alphabetaT-cell counts about two months after transplant reportedly depended on only several hundred rapidly expanded clones that came from non-depleted graft cells.

V is shortened by 5 bases, J by 0 bases, and the region joining them spans 11 bases. Inclusive of the bounding cysteine and phenylalanine, the CDR3 is 15 residues long. Of all the DNA, just the CDR3 is kept, 45 bases in frame from base 1. This clonotype was observed at least ten times. Its specific antigen is unknown. Base qualities are missing; no much larger clone stands one base away. The library relied on PCR. The sequencing machine was an Illumina HiSeq 2500. TCR library preparation used molecular barcoding, with unique molecular identifiers applied to normalize quantification of the TCRbeta repertoire. TCRdb applied fastp at Q25 and MiXCR to the public reads, then kept only in-frame beta chains. Rows with one shared CDR3 protein collapse into an entry with the most common genes and DNA. The sample table shows 600,000 to 800,000 distinct CDR3 sequences, and under 15% are seen once. Roughly 0.84% of the sample rests with the top ten.

The sample's treatment or condition, from its label and the paper: allogeneic hematopoietic cell transplantation with graft depleted of TCRalphabeta T cells and CD19 B cells. TCRalphabeta/CD19-depleted allogeneic hematopoietic cell grafts were given to the transplant recipients, all of whom were children. The chain employs TRBV12-3 or TRBV12-4 and TRBJ1-5; perhaps TRBD1 is the D gene, with 6 bases matching. The sample consisted of PBMCs, taken before TCRalphabeta/CD19-depleted stem cell transplant. This sequence was found in a girl aged 2 to 10 with congenital amegakaryocytic thrombocytopenia, due to receive a stem cell transplant. The nucleotide sequence is TGTGCCAGCAGTCTGACAGGTTATAGCAATCAGCCCCAGCATTTT. Its coded protein is CASSLTGYSNQPQHF.